These 32 T cell receptor beta chains share one sample of origin, sequenced in a study of CD8+ T cells in alopecia areata. Noted treatment: oral pan-JAK inhibitor, 5-10 mg twice daily. Extraction of RNA preceded its reverse transcription into cDNA, which served as the sequencing template. Clones were sequenced by immunoSEQ multiplex PCR, and TCRdb holds only the in-frame ones, with some missing. The table lists around 210,000 clones, 50% to 75% of them singletons. Material: CD4+ T cells sorted from blood, obtained at week 4, from a patient treated with tofacitinib. Source of these receptors: a human donor with alopecia areata.

This chain joins TRBV5-6 and TRBJ2-7; D call uncertain. V lost 1 base, J lost 4 bases, and 9 bases lay in between. The CDR3 has 13 residues. The germline V gene has CDR1 SGHDT and CDR2 YYEEEE. The CDR3 DNA reads as TGTGCCAGCAGCTTGTTTTGGGCTTACGAGCAGTACTTC. The encoded protein is CASSLFWAYEQYF. The full variable domain, its missing parts supplied by reference TRBV5-6 and TRBJ2-7, is DAGVTQSPTHLIKTRGQQVTLRCSPKSGHDTVSWYQQALGQGPQFIFQYYEEEERQRGNFPDRFSGHQFPNYSSELNVNALLLGDSALYLCASSLFWAYEQYFGPGTRLTVT.

This clone was seen a few times. The chain uses TRBV29-1 and TRBJ1-1, with D maybe TRBD1 (5 bases). Germline V gives CDR1 SQVTM, CDR2 ANQGSEA. This CDR3 spans 13 amino acids. V gave up 6 bases and J gave up 4 bases, with 15 bases separating them. The CDR3 protein is CSVTPGRGTEAFF. The DNA for the CDR3 is TGCAGCGTAACCCCGGGACGGGGCACTGAAGCTTTCTTT. Full variable domain (rest looked up from reference TRBV29-1 and TRBJ1-1): SAVISQKPSRDICQRGTSLTIQCQVDSQVTMMFWYRQQPGQSLTLIATANQGSEATYESGFVIDKFPISRPNLTFSTLTVSNMSPEDSSIYLCSVTPGRGTEAFFGQGTRLTVV.

This chain links TRBV6-5 with TRBJ1-5; D is undetermined. Germline loops: CDR1 MNHEY, CDR2 SVGAGI. The CDR3 totals 13 residues. V was trimmed by 6 bases and J by 4 bases, leaving 10 bases between them. The DNA for the CDR3 is TGTGCCAGCAGCCCACGACGGAATCAGCCCCAGCATTTT. Its translation: CASSPRRNQPQHF.

The genes are TRBV7-2 and TRBJ2-7; 13 nucleotides agree with TRBD2. V was pared by 7 bases and J by 5 bases, with 8 bases of the junction left unmatched. CDR3 length: 15 residues. Per germline, CDR1 SGHTA and CDR2 FQGNSA. The DNA of the CDR3 is TGTGCCAGCACCCCACTAGCGGGGGGGCCGAACGAGCAGTACTTC. Translation gives CASTPLAGGPNEQYF.

There are a few counts of this clone. This chain joins TRBV19 and TRBJ2-2; unclear D gene. CDR3 size: 15 residues. Per the germline V gene, CDR1 is LNHDA and CDR2 is SQIVND (reference sequence). With 3 bases removed from V and 5 bases from J, the gap between germline ends came to 13 bases. CDR3 amino acids: CASSIGVGSTGELFF. The CDR3 DNA reads as TGTGCCAGTAGTATTGGTGTAGGCAGTACCGGGGAGCTGTTTTTT.

The rearrangement uses TRBV5-1 and TRBJ1-5, with no clear D. V gave up 0 bases and J gave up 3 bases, with 10 bases separating them. The CDR3 extends over 15 amino acids. The germline V gene encodes CDR1 SGHRS and CDR2 YFSETQ. Here the CDR3 reads CASSLDGQVNQPQHF. The DNA of the CDR3 is TGCGCCAGCAGCTTGGATGGGCAGGTCAATCAGCCCCAGCATTTT.

The chain combines TRBV11-2 with TRBJ2-1; 13 nucleotides line up with TRBD2. The J segment lost 8 bases and the V segment lost 5 bases, leaving 9 bases of the junction unmatched. This CDR3 comprises 16 residues. Germline-derived CDR1 and CDR2 are SGHAT and FQNNGV. The CDR3 reads CASSLSGLAGRDEQFF. CDR3 DNA: TGTGCCAGCAGCCTCTCGGGACTAGCGGGGCGGGATGAGCAGTTCTTC. The full variable domain, in which reference TRBV11-2 and TRBJ2-1 provide the parts outside the CDR3, is EAGVAQSPRYKIIEKRQSVAFWCNPISGHATLYWYQQILGQGPKLLIQFQNNGVVDDSQLPKDRFSAERLKGVDSTLKIQPAKLEDSAVYLCASSLSGLAGRDEQFFGPGTRLTVL.

Comment on this clone: The junction shows a germline mismatch at one end, possibly a read error. CDR3 protein: CASSPHPFANTGELFF. The CDR3 DNA is TGTGCTAGCAGCCCTCACCCGTTCGCGAACACCGGGGAGCTGTTTTTT. The rearrangement joins TRBV7-7 to TRBJ2-2; D uncertain. This CDR3 comprises 16 residues. The V gene's germline CDR1 is SSHAT and CDR2 FNYEAQ (reference sequence).

The J gene is TRBJ1-4, the V gene TRBV29-1; possibly TRBD1 for D (5 bases). With 6 bases removed from V and 0 bases from J, the gap between germline ends came to 8 bases. CDR1 is SQVTM, CDR2 ANQGSEA, per germline. The CDR3 length is 13 residues. The CDR3, as DNA: TGCAGCGTCCGACAGACAACTAATGAAAAACTGTTTTTT. Protein product: CSVRQTTNEKLFF.

The chain is built from TRBV4-3 and TRBJ2-7, with 7 bases identical to TRBD2. V shed 3 bases, J shed 2 bases, and the junction held 7 bases outside the gene matches. This CDR3 spans 15 amino acids. CDR1 and CDR2 from the germline V gene are LGHNA and YSLEER. The CDR3 loop is CASSQAGRGAYEQYF. The DNA for the CDR3 is TGCGCCAGCAGCCAGGCGGGACGGGGGGCCTACGAGCAGTACTTC.

This rearrangement joins TRBV30 to TRBJ1-5; D unclear. The CDR3 spans 13 residues. Per germline, CDR1 GTSNPN and CDR2 SVGIG (reference sequence). Between the trimmed V and J ends, which lost 0 bases and 4 bases, there was a span of 7 bases. This chain's CDR3 is CAWSVAQNQPQHF. The CDR3 region has the DNA TGTGCCTGGAGTGTAGCACAGAATCAGCCCCAGCATTTT.

This clone has just a few counts. This sequence joins TRBV10-3 and TRBJ2-2; TRBD2 aligns across 7 bases. V lost 10 bases and J lost 5; bases outside the gene matches: 16. From germline, CDR1 is ENHRY and CDR2 SYGVKD. CDR3 length: 16 residues. In DNA form, the CDR3 reads TGTGCCACCTCCACTCCCGAGCGGGGTCCTACCGGGGAGCTGTTTTTT. It translates to CATSTPERGPTGELFF.

The chain employs TRBV9 and TRBJ1-2; D is possibly TRBD1 (6 bases). The CDR3 has 11 amino acids. V was clipped by 7 bases and J by 8 bases, with 12 bases between them. From germline, CDR1 is SGDLS and CDR2 YYNGEE. The CDR3 loop reads CASWGAGGYTF. The CDR3 DNA reads as TGTGCCAGCTGGGGGGCTGGAGGCTACACCTTC.

This clone turned up a few times. V is TRBV7-9 and J is TRBJ1-2; no clear D. CDR3 size: 12 residues. CDR1 and CDR2 from the germline V gene are SEHNR and FQNEAQ (reference sequence). Trimming pared 4 bases from V and 5 bases from J, leaving 8 bases between. DNA of the CDR3: TGTGCCAGCAGCTCTTCTGATTATGGCTACACCTTC. It yields the protein CASSSSDYGYTF.

This rearrangement joins TRBV19 to TRBJ1-5; TRBD1 aligns across 7 bases. V lost 4 bases, J lost 6 bases, and 6 bases stayed unmatched. The CDR3 contains 14 residues. Germline CDR1 is LNHDA and CDR2 is SQIVND (reference sequence). CDR3 DNA: TGTGCCAGTAGTAAGACAGGGCCCGGTCAGCCCCAGCATTTT. It codes for CASSKTGPGQPQHF.

This sequence joins TRBV19 and TRBJ1-6, with a weak D call TRBD1 (6 bases). V was clipped by 7 bases and J by 8 bases, with 12 bases between them. This CDR3 is 13 amino acids long. Germline V lookup: CDR1 LNHDA, CDR2 SQIVND (reference sequence). CDR3 loop: CASTWGRDSPLHF. CDR3 nucleotide sequence: TGTGCCAGTACATGGGGGCGAGATTCACCCCTCCACTTT.

This clone was detected only once. The rearrangement joins TRBV5-6 to TRBJ1-2; unclear D gene. V lost 0 bases and J lost 6, with 9 bases in between. The germline V gene encodes CDR1 SGHDT and CDR2 YYEEEE. CDR3 length: 13 residues. In nucleotides, the CDR3 is TGTGCCAGCAGCTTGGGGGTAGAGAATGGCTACACCTTC. Translated: CASSLGVENGYTF.

The V and J genes are TRBV29-1 and TRBJ1-1, with 9 positions matching TRBD1. The CDR3 consists of 12 residues. CDR1 is SQVTM, CDR2 ANQGSEA, per germline. The V and J ends lost 5 bases and 5 bases, in that order; junction bases with no gene match: 3. The CDR3 spells CSVTGGKTEAFF. In DNA form, the CDR3 reads TGCAGCGTTACAGGGGGCAAGACTGAAGCTTTCTTT.

This clone has only a few counts. V gene TRBV18 combines with J gene TRBJ2-7; unclear D gene. Germline loops: CDR1 KGHSH, CDR2 LQKENI. V was cut by 2 bases and J by 0 bases, with 8 bases left in between. This CDR3 contains 14 residues. The CDR3 sequence is CASSPGVGSYEQYF. CDR3 DNA: TGTGCCAGCTCACCAGGGGTGGGCTCCTACGAGCAGTACTTC.

The chain carries TRBV29-1 and TRBJ1-2; 10 nucleotides match TRBD1. V lost 0 bases to trimming and J lost 7 bases; unmatched junction nucleotides: 5. The CDR3 spans 14 residues. The germline V gene encodes CDR1 SQVTM and CDR2 ANQGSEA. CDR3 residues: CSVEDDRGRGGYTF. CDR3 nucleotides: TGCAGCGTTGAAGACGACAGGGGGCGAGGTGGCTACACCTTC. The whole variable domain, remainder taken from reference TRBV29-1 and TRBJ1-2, is SAVISQKPSRDICQRGTSLTIQCQVDSQVTMMFWYRQQPGQSLTLIATANQGSEATYESGFVIDKFPISRPNLTFSTLTVSNMSPEDSSIYLCSVEDDRGRGGYTFGSGTRLTVV.

The chain uses TRBV4-3 and TRBJ1-4; 9 positions match TRBD1. V trimming: 1 base; J trimming: 5 bases; junction bases outside the gene matches: 5. The CDR3 runs 16 residues. From germline, CDR1 is LGHNA and CDR2 YSLEER. DNA for the CDR3: TGCGCCAGCAGCCAAGGGGAAGGACAGGGGAATGAAAAACTGTTTTTT. Translated, it gives CASSQGEGQGNEKLFF.

The V gene is TRBV2, the J gene TRBJ2-7, with 11 bases fitting TRBD2. V trimming: 8 bases; J trimming: 6 bases; junction bases outside the gene matches: 12. The germline V gene encodes CDR1 SNHLY and CDR2 FYNNEI. The CDR3 has 15 amino acids. CDR3 sequence: CASAQETSGGSEQYF. CDR3 DNA: TGTGCCAGCGCTCAGGAAACTAGCGGGGGCTCCGAGCAGTACTTC.

In its sample, this clone was seen a few times. The rearrangement links TRBV5-1 to TRBJ1-1; D remains ambiguous. Germline CDR1 is SGHRS and CDR2 is YFSETQ. V lost 0 bases to trimming and J lost 4 bases, with 1 base between them. This CDR3 comprises 11 residues. The CDR3 loop is CASSLGTEAFF. Here the CDR3 DNA reads TGCGCCAGCAGCTTGGGCACTGAAGCTTTCTTT.

The gene calls are TRBV4-3 and TRBJ1-4, with D maybe TRBD1 (6 bases). In germline, CDR1 is LGHNA, CDR2 YSLEER. This CDR3 spans 16 amino acids. The V gene lost 3 bases and the J gene lost 0 bases, with 11 bases spanning the gap. The CDR3, as DNA: TGCGCCAGCAGCCAGGGGGGGGCGGCAACTAATGAAAAACTGTTTTTT. Its protein product is CASSQGGAATNEKLFF.

This clone occurred a few times. This chain uses TRBV29-1 with TRBJ1-2, with 9 nucleotides matching TRBD1. Germline lookup yields CDR1 SQVTM and CDR2 ANQGSEA. Trimming cost V 8 bases and J 8 bases; bases outside gene matches: 12. This CDR3 spans 13 amino acids. CDR3 sequence (DNA): TGCAGCTCAAGAACAGGGGGCGGTGAGGGCTACACCTTC. Protein product: CSSRTGGGEGYTF.

The table lists this clone with a few counts. The chain employs TRBV29-1 and TRBJ1-2; D not resolved. This CDR3 region has 11 residues. V dropped 6 bases and J dropped 8 bases, with 13 bases sitting between them. The germline V gene encodes CDR1 SQVTM and CDR2 ANQGSEA. CDR3 loop: CSVEGGIGYTF. CDR3 DNA: TGCAGCGTGGAGGGAGGGATCGGCTACACCTTC.

The chain joins TRBV2 to TRBJ1-4; D call uncertain. V lost 7 bases and J 5 bases, leaving 8 bases between the germline ends. CDR1 and CDR2 from the germline V gene are SNHLY and FYNNEI. The CDR3 has 12 amino acids. The CDR3 here is CASTLSNEKLFF. CDR3 bases: TGTGCCAGCACGTTGAGCAATGAAAAACTGTTTTTT.

The rearrangement uses TRBV29-1 and TRBJ2-2, with D perhaps TRBD2 (6 bases). The germline V and J ends were trimmed by 2 bases and 4 bases, with 20 bases remaining between them. CDR1 and CDR2 (germline): SQVTM, ANQGSEA. The CDR3 totals 17 residues. The CDR3 bases are TGCAGCGTTGAATTAGGAGGGGAGAAACGGGGCACCGGGGAGCTGTTTTTT. Protein sequence: CSVELGGEKRGTGELFF.

The chain combines TRBV15 with TRBJ2-5; 7 positions agree with TRBD1. Germline V gene data show CDR1 as LNHNV and CDR2 as YYDKDF (reference sequence). CDR3 length: 14 residues. V was clipped by 0 bases and J by 3 bases; unmatched bases: 1. The CDR3 loop is CATSREGTEETQYF. CDR3 coding DNA: TGTGCCACCAGCAGAGAGGGGACAGAAGAGACCCAGTACTTC.

This clone came up once. The chain recombines TRBV30 with TRBJ2-5, with D maybe TRBD2 (6 bases). Trimming removed 2 bases from V and 1 base from J, with 8 bases in between. The germline V gene has CDR1 GTSNPN and CDR2 SVGIG (reference sequence). The CDR3 spans 13 residues. DNA of the CDR3: TGTGCCTGGAGTCGGGGGACCCAAGAGACCCAGTACTTC. Translation: CAWSRGTQETQYF.

The gene calls are TRBV7-9 and TRBJ1-5, with a possible D match to TRBD1 (5 bases). Germline assignment: CDR1 SEHNR and CDR2 FQNEAQ (reference sequence). The CDR3 contains 15 residues. V was shortened by 5 bases and J by 0 bases, with 11 bases between the two germline ends. Here the CDR3 DNA reads TGTGCCAGCAGCCAAGGGGTTAATAGCAATCAGCCCCAGCATTTT. As protein: CASSQGVNSNQPQHF.

CDR3 nucleotides: TGTGCCAGCAGCCGCGATCTATTGGATACGCAGTATTTT. This gives the protein CASSRDLLDTQYF. V is TRBV6-5 and J is TRBJ2-3, with D unresolved. This CDR3 is 13 amino acids long. CDR1 and CDR2 (germline): MNHEY, SVGAGI. Trimming left V 6 bases short and J 6 bases short, with 13 bases between.